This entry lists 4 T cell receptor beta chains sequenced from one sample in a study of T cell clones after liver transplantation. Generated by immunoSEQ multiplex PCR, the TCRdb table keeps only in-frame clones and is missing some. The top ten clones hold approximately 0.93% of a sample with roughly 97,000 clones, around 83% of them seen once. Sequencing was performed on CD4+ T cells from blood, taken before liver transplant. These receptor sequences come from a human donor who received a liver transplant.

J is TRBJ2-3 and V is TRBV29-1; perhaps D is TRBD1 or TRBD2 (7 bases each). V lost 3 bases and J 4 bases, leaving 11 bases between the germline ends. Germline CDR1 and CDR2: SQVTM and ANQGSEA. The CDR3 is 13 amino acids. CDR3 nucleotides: TGCAGCGTTGACAGGGGGAGGGCAGATACGCAGTATTTT. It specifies CSVDRGRADTQYF.

The CDR3 loop is CSVAGDREGTDTQYF. The CDR3 region has the DNA TGCAGCGTGGCGGGGGACAGGGAGGGCACAGATACGCAGTATTTT. The V gene is TRBV29-1, the J gene TRBJ2-3; 9 positions match TRBD1. The CDR3 is 15 amino acids. The V segment lost 6 bases and the J segment 1 base; nucleotides outside the gene matches: 8. Germline loops: CDR1 SQVTM, CDR2 ANQGSEA.

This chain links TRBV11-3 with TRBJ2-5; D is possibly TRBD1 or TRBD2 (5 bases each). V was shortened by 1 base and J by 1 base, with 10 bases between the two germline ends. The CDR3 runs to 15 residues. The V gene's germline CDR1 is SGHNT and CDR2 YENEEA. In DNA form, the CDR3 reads TGTGCCAGCAGCTTAGGGAGGACAAGCCAAGAGACCCAGTACTTC. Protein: CASSLGRTSQETQYF.

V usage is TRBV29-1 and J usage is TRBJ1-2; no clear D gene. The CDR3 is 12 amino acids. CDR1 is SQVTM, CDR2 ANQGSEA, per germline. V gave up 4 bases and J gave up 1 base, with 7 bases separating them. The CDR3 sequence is CSVGEGNYGYTF. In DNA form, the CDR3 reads TGCAGCGTTGGGGAGGGTAACTATGGCTACACCTTC.